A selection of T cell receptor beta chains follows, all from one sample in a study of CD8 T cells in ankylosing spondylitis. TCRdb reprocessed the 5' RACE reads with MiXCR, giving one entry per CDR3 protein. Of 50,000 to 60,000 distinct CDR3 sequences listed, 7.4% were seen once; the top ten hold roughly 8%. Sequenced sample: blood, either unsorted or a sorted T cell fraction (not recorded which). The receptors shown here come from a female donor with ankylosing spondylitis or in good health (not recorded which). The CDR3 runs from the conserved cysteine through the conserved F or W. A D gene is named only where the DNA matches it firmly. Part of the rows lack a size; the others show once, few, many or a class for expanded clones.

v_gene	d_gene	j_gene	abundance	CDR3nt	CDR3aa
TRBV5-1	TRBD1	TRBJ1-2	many	TGCGCCAGCAGCCCCCCCGGGACAGGGGGCGCAGGGAACTATGGCTACACCTTC	CASSPPGTGGAGNYGYTF
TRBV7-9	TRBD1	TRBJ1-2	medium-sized	TGTGCCAGCAGCCCCTCCTCCGTTGACAGGGTCCATGGCTACACCTTC	CASSPSSVDRVHGYTF
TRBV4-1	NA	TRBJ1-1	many	TGCGCCAGCAGCCAAGGGCCCGACACTGAAGCTTTCTTT	CASSQGPDTEAFF
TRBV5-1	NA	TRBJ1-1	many	TGCGCCAGCAGCTTGAGCACTGAAGCTTTCTTT	CASSLSTEAFF
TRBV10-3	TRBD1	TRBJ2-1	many	TGTGCCATCAGTGTCACGGGACAGGGGGCTTCCTACAATGAGCAGTTCTTC	CAISVTGQGASYNEQFF
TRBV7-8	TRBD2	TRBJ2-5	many	TGTGCCAGCACCCCCTATGTCGGGGGGGGAGGGGAGACCCAGTACTTC	CASTPYVGGGGETQYF
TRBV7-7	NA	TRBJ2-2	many	TGTGCCAGCAGCCCAATGAACACCGGGGAGCTGTTTTTT	CASSPMNTGELFF
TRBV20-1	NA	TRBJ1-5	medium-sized	TGCAGTGCTAGAGGTCGACAGTTAAACAATCAGCCCCAGCATTTT	CSARGRQLNNQPQHF
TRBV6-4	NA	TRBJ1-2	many	TGTGCCAGCAGTGACTCAGGGGGCTATGGCTACACCTTC	CASSDSGGYGYTF
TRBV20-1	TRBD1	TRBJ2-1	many	TGCAGTGCTAGAGATCGGACTGGGACAGTCCTCCCCTACAATGAGCAGTTCTTC	CSARDRTGTVLPYNEQFF
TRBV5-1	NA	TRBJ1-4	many	TGCGCCAGCAGCTTACTGGAGGCAGGGCCTCGCGGAAAACTGTTTTTT	CASSLLEAGPRGKLFF
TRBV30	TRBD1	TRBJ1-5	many	TGTGCCTGGAGTAGAGGGGGCGATCAGCCCCAGCATTTT	CAWSRGGDQPQHF
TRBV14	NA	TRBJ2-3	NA	TGTGCCAGCAGCCCGACAGGGAGGCTGACAGATACGCAGTATTTT	CASSPTGRLTDTQYF
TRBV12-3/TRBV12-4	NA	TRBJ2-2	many	TGTGCCAGCAGTTGGGGTCCCGGGGAGCTGTTTTTT	CASSWGPGELFF
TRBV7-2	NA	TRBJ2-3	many	TGTGCCAGCAGCTGGGGGGCCTCGACAGATACGCAGTATTTT	CASSWGASTDTQYF
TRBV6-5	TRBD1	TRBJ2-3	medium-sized	TGTGCCAGCAGCCTCGGACAGGTGGCAGATACGCAGTATTTT	CASSLGQVADTQYF
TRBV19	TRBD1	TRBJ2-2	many	TGTGCCACGACAGGGAGATACTACACCGGGGAGCTGTTTTTT	CATTGRYYTGELFF
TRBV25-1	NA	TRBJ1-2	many	TGTGCCAGCAGTGAACAGGGAGGGTGGGAGCTTGGCTACACCTTC	CASSEQGGWELGYTF
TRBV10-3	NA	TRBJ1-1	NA	TGTGCCATCAGTGAGGTCGGGGCTCGAGCTTTCTTT	CAISEVGARAFF
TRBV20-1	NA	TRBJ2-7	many	TGCAGTGCTAGAGTAGGGGCAGCTTACGAGCAGTACTTC	CSARVGAAYEQYF
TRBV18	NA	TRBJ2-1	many	TGTGCCAGCTCACCACTGTTTGAGCAGTTCTTC	CASSPLFEQFF
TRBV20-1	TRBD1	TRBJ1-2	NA	TGCAGTGCTCCCGGACAGGGACTCTCAAGTGGCTACACCTTC	CSAPGQGLSSGYTF
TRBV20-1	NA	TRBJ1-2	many	TGCAGTGCTAGAGATCCGTTCGGGGGGATCAATGGCTACACCTTC	CSARDPFGGINGYTF
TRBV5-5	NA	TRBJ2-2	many	TGTGCCAGCAGCTTCCAGCCGACGGTGAACACCGGGGAGCTGTTTTTT	CASSFQPTVNTGELFF
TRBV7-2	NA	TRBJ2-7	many	TGTGCCAGCAGCCGACCCGCCGGGACAAGAACCTACGAGCAGTACTTC	CASSRPAGTRTYEQYF
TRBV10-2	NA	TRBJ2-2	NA	TGCGCCAGCAGTGAGAGGTCGACGGTCACCGGGGAGCTGTTTTTT	CASSERSTVTGELFF
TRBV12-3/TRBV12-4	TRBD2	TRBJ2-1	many	TGTGCCAGCAGTCTACTAGCGGGTCCGAGGAATGAGCAGTTCTTC	CASSLLAGPRNEQFF
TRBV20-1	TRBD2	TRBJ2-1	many	TGCAGTGCTAGGATTGCTAGCGGGGGGGCCGGCTACAATGAGCAGTTCTTC	CSARIASGGAGYNEQFF
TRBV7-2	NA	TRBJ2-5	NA	TGTGCCAGCAGCCCGCCAGAAGCCCAGAAGAGGGGGACCCAGTACTTC	CASSPPEAQKRGTQYF
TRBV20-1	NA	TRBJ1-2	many	TGCAGTGCTAGAGAAGCCCTACATGGCTACACCTTC	CSAREALHGYTF
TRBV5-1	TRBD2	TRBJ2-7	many	TGCGCCAGCCGGGGGGCCTACGAGCAGTACTTC	CASRGAYEQYF
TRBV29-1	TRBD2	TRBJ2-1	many	TGCAGCGTTGAAGATCGGGAGGGGGGCATGTTAGGTAATGAGCAGTTCTTC	CSVEDREGGMLGNEQFF
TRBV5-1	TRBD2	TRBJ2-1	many	TGCGCCAGCAGCTCAGGGGGACTAGCCTCCAATGAGCAGTTCTTC	CASSSGGLASNEQFF
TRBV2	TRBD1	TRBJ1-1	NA	TGTGCCAACAAAAGGGACAGAATGAACACTGAAGCTTTCTTT	CANKRDRMNTEAFF
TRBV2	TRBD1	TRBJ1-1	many	TGTGCCAGCAGTGTAGGGGGCTTGACTGAAGCTTTCTTT	CASSVGGLTEAFF
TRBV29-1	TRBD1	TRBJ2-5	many	TGCAGCCTGACAGGGCCTGGTGCTAGGGAGACCCAGTACTTC	CSLTGPGARETQYF
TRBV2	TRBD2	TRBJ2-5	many	TGTGCCAGCAGTGAAGCTCCAGCGGGGACTCAAGAGACCCAGTACTTC	CASSEAPAGTQETQYF
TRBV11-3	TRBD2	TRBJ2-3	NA	TGTGCCAGCAGCCCTCGGACTAGGGCGAGCACAGATACGCAGTATTTT	CASSPRTRASTDTQYF
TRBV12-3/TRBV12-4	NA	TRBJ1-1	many	TGTGCCAGCAGTTTTTGGGGGGCAGGAGCTTTCTTT	CASSFWGAGAFF
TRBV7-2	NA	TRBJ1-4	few	TGTGCCAGCAGCTTCCCGAACCCCGAGAAACTGTTTTTT	CASSFPNPEKLFF
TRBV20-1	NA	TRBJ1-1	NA	TGCAGTGCTAGAGGGGCGACAGGGAACACTGAAGCTTTCTTT	CSARGATGNTEAFF
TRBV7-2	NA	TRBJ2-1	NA	TGTGCCAGCAGCCAAACCGGGAACCTACGTTACAATGAGCAGTTCTTC	CASSQTGNLRYNEQFF
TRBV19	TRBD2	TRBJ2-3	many	TGTGCCAGTAGTTCAAGGACTAGCGGGGCCACAGATACGCAGTATTTT	CASSSRTSGATDTQYF
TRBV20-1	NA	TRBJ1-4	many	TGCAGTGCTTACTCCCGTCCGCCCTCAACTAATGAAAAACTGTTTTTT	CSAYSRPPSTNEKLFF